The rows below give T cell receptor beta chains drawn from one sample of a study of cytomegalovirus exposure and HLA in healthy donors. Sequenced by immunoSEQ multiplex PCR; TCRdb stores in-frame clones only, minus some. The sample data list about 170,000 clones. Source material: PBMCs. The receptors originated from a woman under 30 in good health and CMV-seropositive. Both conserved end residues are part of each CDR3. The order of the fields is V gene, J gene, D gene, CDR3 protein, CDR3 DNA. D genes are given only for firm matches.

V: TRBV7-9
J: TRBJ1-3
D: NA
CDR3: CASRTGSGNTIYF
DNA: TGTGCCAGCAGAACAGGGTCTGGAAACACCATATATTTT

V: TRBV20-1
J: TRBJ2-5
D: NA
CDR3: CSANRYGTQYF
DNA: TGCAGTGCTAATCGCTATGGGACCCAGTACTTC

V: TRBV4-3
J: TRBJ1-2
D: TRBD1
CDR3: CASSRGAGQSYGYTF
DNA: TGCGCCAGCAGCCGGGGGGCGGGACAGAGCTATGGCTACACCTTC

V: TRBV30
J: TRBJ2-1
D: TRBD2
CDR3: CAWSATSGRGQFF
DNA: TGTGCCTGGAGTGCGACTAGCGGGAGGGGGCAGTTCTTC

V: TRBV7-9
J: TRBJ1-2
D: NA
CDR3: CASSWLGASVYGYTF
DNA: TGTGCCAGCAGCTGGCTGGGGGCGTCGGTCTATGGCTACACCTTC

V: TRBV6-5
J: TRBJ1-1
D: NA
CDR3: CASRQNTEAFF
DNA: TGTGCCAGCAGACAGAACACTGAAGCTTTCTTT

V: TRBV6-5
J: TRBJ1-2
D: NA
CDR3: CASSYTYGTGTDGYTF
DNA: TGTGCCAGCAGCTACACTTACGGAACAGGGACCGATGGCTACACCTTC

V: TRBV9
J: TRBJ1-2
D: NA
CDR3: CASSPRLDLRGYTF
DNA: TGTGCCAGCAGCCCAAGGCTCGACTTACGGGGCTACACCTTC

V: TRBV7-9
J: TRBJ1-2
D: NA
CDR3: CASSRSADSRLNYGYTF
DNA: TGTGCCAGCAGCCGATCTGCGGACAGTCGCTTAAACTATGGCTACACCTTC

V: TRBV10-3
J: TRBJ1-5
D: NA
CDR3: CAIGGESDQPQHF
DNA: TGTGCCATCGGGGGGGAGTCGGATCAGCCCCAGCATTTT

V: TRBV20-1
J: TRBJ1-1
D: NA
CDR3: CSASGWGGAFF
DNA: TGCAGTGCCTCGGGCTGGGGGGGGGCTTTCTTT

V: TRBV4-2
J: TRBJ2-7
D: NA
CDR3: CASSQTPTSYEQYF
DNA: TGTGCCAGCAGCCAAACCCCTACTAGCTACGAGCAGTACTTC

V: TRBV10-1
J: TRBJ2-7
D: NA
CDR3: CASSDTGISYEQYF
DNA: TGCGCCAGCAGTGACACGGGAATCTCCTACGAGCAGTACTTC

V: TRBV5-1
J: TRBJ2-3
D: NA
CDR3: CASSFFGPADTQYF
DNA: TGCGCCAGCAGCTTTTTTGGGCCCGCAGATACGCAGTATTTT

V: TRBV6-6
J: TRBJ1-5
D: NA
CDR3: CASRPGGGNQPQHF
DNA: TGTGCCAGCAGGCCCGGCGGCGGCAATCAGCCCCAGCATTTT

V: TRBV11-1
J: TRBJ2-7
D: NA
CDR3: CASSLVGISYEQYF
DNA: TGTGCCAGCAGCTTAGTTGGCATATCCTACGAGCAGTACTTC

V: TRBV19
J: TRBJ1-2
D: TRBD1
CDR3: CASSIVPGQGYGYTF
DNA: TGTGCCAGTAGTATAGTCCCGGGACAGGGATATGGCTACACCTTC

V: TRBV15
J: TRBJ2-3
D: TRBD1
CDR3: CATSRVGPAVQGWYSTDTQYF
DNA: TGTGCCACCAGCAGAGTTGGCCCTGCGGTACAGGGGTGGTACAGCACAGATACGCAGTATTTT

V: TRBV5-4
J: TRBJ1-2
D: NA
CDR3: CASSLVAGVGYGYTF
DNA: TGTGCCAGCAGCTTGGTGGCAGGGGTAGGGTATGGCTACACCTTC

V: TRBV19
J: TRBJ2-5
D: TRBD1
CDR3: CASSTGQGSQETQYF
DNA: TGTGCCAGTAGTACAGGACAGGGGAGCCAAGAGACCCAGTACTTC

V: TRBV5-1
J: TRBJ2-7
D: NA
CDR3: CASSFDKPYEQYF
DNA: TGCGCCAGCAGCTTCGACAAACCCTACGAGCAGTACTTC

V: TRBV13
J: TRBJ2-7
D: NA
CDR3: CASSPWMSGSYEQYF
DNA: TGTGCCAGCAGCCCATGGATGAGCGGCTCCTACGAGCAGTACTTC

V: TRBV6-5
J: TRBJ2-6
D: TRBD1
CDR3: CASGTGGAGANVLTF
DNA: TGTGCCAGCGGGACAGGGGGCGCTGGGGCCAACGTCCTGACTTTC

V: TRBV5-1
J: TRBJ1-1
D: NA
CDR3: CASSSRGGIGTEAFF
DNA: TGCGCCAGCAGCTCTAGGGGGGGAATCGGAACTGAAGCTTTCTTT

V: TRBV27
J: TRBJ1-2
D: TRBD1
CDR3: CASSDRAPYGYTF
DNA: TGTGCCAGCAGTGACAGGGCCCCCTATGGCTACACCTTC

V: TRBV7-9
J: TRBJ2-7
D: TRBD1
CDR3: CASSDRGSYEQYF
DNA: TGTGCCAGCAGTGACAGGGGGTCCTACGAGCAGTACTTC

V: TRBV12-5
J: TRBJ2-5
D: TRBD1
CDR3: CASDNPQGARWELYF
DNA: TGTGCTAGTGATAACCCCCAGGGGGCGCGGTGGGAGCTGTACTTC

V: TRBV30
J: TRBJ1-1
D: NA
CDR3: CAWNGLTEAFF
DNA: TGTGCCTGGAATGGGCTCACTGAAGCTTTCTTT

V: TRBV30
J: TRBJ1-1
D: NA
CDR3: CAWSVSPARGEAFF
DNA: TGTGCCTGGAGTGTATCCCCTGCCAGGGGTGAAGCTTTCTTT

V: TRBV28
J: TRBJ2-7
D: TRBD1
CDR3: CASSLRQGKGEQYF
DNA: TGTGCCAGCAGTCTCAGACAGGGTAAGGGCGAGCAGTACTTC

V: TRBV13
J: TRBJ2-3
D: NA
CDR3: CASSYWGAYTDTQYF
DNA: TGTGCCAGCAGCTACTGGGGCGCGTACACAGATACGCAGTATTTT

V: TRBV10-1
J: TRBJ2-7
D: TRBD1
CDR3: CASSEGQGYEQYF
DNA: TGCGCCAGCAGTGAGGGACAGGGCTACGAGCAGTACTTC

V: TRBV5-8
J: TRBJ2-5
D: TRBD2
CDR3: CASRSGSRRGIPQETQYF
DNA: TGTGCCAGCAGGAGTGGTAGCCGGCGGGGGATCCCCCAAGAGACCCAGTACTTC

V: TRBV21-1
J: TRBJ2-4
D: NA
CDR3: CASSLPDRASKNIQYF
DNA: TGTGCCAGCAGCCTCCCGGACAGGGCTTCCAAAAACATTCAGTACTTC

V: TRBV5-1
J: TRBJ2-1
D: TRBD2
CDR3: CASSRTSTSDFDEQFF
DNA: TGCGCCAGCAGCCGGACGTCGACTAGCGATTTCGATGAGCAGTTCTTC

V: TRBV29-1
J: TRBJ1-1
D: NA
CDR3: CSVGDINMNTEAFF
DNA: TGCAGCGTTGGGGACATTAACATGAACACTGAAGCTTTCTTT

V: TRBV29-1
J: TRBJ2-5
D: TRBD1
CDR3: CSAKDRGRQETQYF
DNA: TGCAGCGCTAAGGACAGGGGGCGCCAAGAGACCCAGTACTTC

V: TRBV5-1
J: TRBJ2-1
D: TRBD1
CDR3: CASGKTGTYNEQFF
DNA: TGCGCCAGCGGGAAGACAGGGACCTACAATGAGCAGTTCTTC

V: TRBV7-9
J: TRBJ2-1
D: NA
CDR3: CATPPGDSYNEQFF
DNA: TGTGCCACACCACCGGGGGACTCCTACAATGAGCAGTTCTTC

V: TRBV5-8
J: TRBJ1-6
D: NA
CDR3: CASSLDRDSPLHF
DNA: TGTGCCAGCAGCTTGGACAGAGATTCACCCCTCCACTTT

V: TRBV7-9
J: TRBJ2-7
D: NA
CDR3: CASSLHYEQYF
DNA: TGTGCCAGCAGCTTACACTACGAGCAGTACTTC

V: TRBV5-1
J: TRBJ2-2
D: NA
CDR3: CASSLVGGLDTGELFF
DNA: TGCGCCAGCAGCTTGGTGGGGGGGCTTGACACCGGGGAGCTGTTTTTT

V: TRBV29-1
J: TRBJ2-3
D: TRBD2
CDR3: CSVGTSGLGTDTQYF
DNA: TGCAGCGTAGGGACTAGCGGGTTAGGCACAGATACGCAGTATTTT

V: TRBV7-9
J: TRBJ2-1
D: TRBD2
CDR3: CASSFTGLAPANEQFF
DNA: TGTGCCAGCAGCTTTACGGGACTAGCACCGGCCAATGAGCAGTTCTTC

V: TRBV4-1
J: TRBJ1-5
D: NA
CDR3: CASSRGPGENQPQHF
DNA: TGCGCCAGCAGCCGCGGGCCGGGGGAGAATCAGCCCCAGCATTTT

V: TRBV4-1
J: TRBJ2-5
D: NA
CDR3: CASSPRVAGTEETQYF
DNA: TGCGCCAGCAGCCCCCGGGTCGCGGGGACAGAAGAGACCCAGTACTTC

V: TRBV27
J: TRBJ1-2
D: TRBD1
CDR3: CASSVFPGQGELDGYTF
DNA: TGTGCCAGCAGTGTCTTCCCGGGACAGGGTGAGTTGGACGGCTACACCTTC

V: TRBV2
J: TRBJ2-1
D: TRBD2
CDR3: CASTMVGGRRGNEQFF
DNA: TGTGCCAGCACTATGGTGGGGGGGAGGCGGGGCAATGAGCAGTTCTTC

V: TRBV7-2
J: TRBJ2-5
D: TRBD1
CDR3: CASSLVSQGDSITETQYF
DNA: TGTGCCAGCAGCTTAGTGTCTCAGGGGGACAGCATAACGGAGACCCAGTACTTC

V: TRBV28
J: TRBJ1-2
D: TRBD1
CDR3: CVSRQGGGDYGYTF
DNA: TGTGTCAGCAGACAGGGTGGGGGTGACTATGGCTACACCTTC

V: TRBV9
J: TRBJ2-1
D: TRBD2
CDR3: CASSFSGGIYNEQFF
DNA: TGTGCCAGCAGCTTTAGCGGGGGGATATACAATGAGCAGTTCTTC

V: TRBV11-2
J: TRBJ2-1
D: TRBD2
CDR3: CASSIRLAGDEQFF
DNA: TGTGCCAGCAGTATACGACTAGCGGGGGATGAGCAGTTCTTC

V: TRBV7-9
J: TRBJ1-2
D: NA
CDR3: CASNLGAGAHYGYTF
DNA: TGTGCCAGCAACTTGGGGGCAGGGGCGCACTATGGCTACACCTTC

V: TRBV7-2
J: TRBJ2-7
D: NA
CDR3: CASSPTTGQAYEQYF
DNA: TGTGCCAGCAGCCCAACGACGGGACAAGCCTACGAGCAGTACTTC

V: TRBV5-4
J: TRBJ1-1
D: NA
CDR3: CASSLDYGDTEAFF
DNA: TGTGCCAGCAGCTTGGATTACGGGGACACTGAAGCTTTCTTT

V: TRBV13
J: TRBJ2-1
D: TRBD2
CDR3: CASSALAGGPGNEQFF
DNA: TGTGCCAGCAGCGCCCTAGCGGGAGGGCCGGGCAATGAGCAGTTCTTC

V: TRBV15
J: TRBJ2-2
D: NA
CDR3: CATSRVRNTGELFF
DNA: TGTGCCACCAGCAGAGTCCGGAACACCGGGGAGCTGTTTTTT

V: TRBV10-3
J: TRBJ1-2
D: TRBD1
CDR3: CAISPGTGDGYTF
DNA: TGTGCCATCAGCCCCGGGACAGGGGATGGCTACACCTTC

V: TRBV6-5
J: TRBJ2-5
D: TRBD2
CDR3: CASTMGLAGKETQYF
DNA: TGTGCCAGCACCATGGGACTAGCGGGGAAAGAGACCCAGTACTTC

V: TRBV4-1
J: TRBJ1-2
D: NA
CDR3: CASSQGSGNYGYTF
DNA: TGCGCCAGCAGCCAAGGGTCGGGTAACTATGGCTACACCTTC